The T cell receptor (beta chain) under discussion was sequenced for a study of post-analysis software for immune sequencing data. Unique-molecular-identifier-tagged TCR beta cDNA libraries were used. In TCRdb, the PCR reads were re-called with MiXCR into one record per CDR3 protein. The sample carries about 430,000 distinct CDR3 sequences, approximately 39% recorded once. This CDR3 has 15 amino acids. Germline CDR1 and CDR2: LGHNA and YSLEER. The ends lost 3 bases at V and 5 bases at J; junction bases unmatched: 5. At least ten counts were recorded for this clonotype. The antigen remains undetermined. General study points: When compared against controls, multiple sclerosis patients showed significantly lower normalized Chao1 diversity. Included in a set of five TRBV segments more frequent in patients than controls were TRBV5-6, TRBV5-1 and TRBV20-1.

The genes are TRBV4-3 and TRBJ2-7; 12 positions match TRBD2. The clonotype originates from a girl aged 2 to 9 with multiple sclerosis. Sequencing used blood. The CDR3 DNA follows: TGCGCCAGCAGCCACCGACTAGCGGGAGAAAACGAGCAGTACTTC. This encodes CASSHRLAGENEQYF.